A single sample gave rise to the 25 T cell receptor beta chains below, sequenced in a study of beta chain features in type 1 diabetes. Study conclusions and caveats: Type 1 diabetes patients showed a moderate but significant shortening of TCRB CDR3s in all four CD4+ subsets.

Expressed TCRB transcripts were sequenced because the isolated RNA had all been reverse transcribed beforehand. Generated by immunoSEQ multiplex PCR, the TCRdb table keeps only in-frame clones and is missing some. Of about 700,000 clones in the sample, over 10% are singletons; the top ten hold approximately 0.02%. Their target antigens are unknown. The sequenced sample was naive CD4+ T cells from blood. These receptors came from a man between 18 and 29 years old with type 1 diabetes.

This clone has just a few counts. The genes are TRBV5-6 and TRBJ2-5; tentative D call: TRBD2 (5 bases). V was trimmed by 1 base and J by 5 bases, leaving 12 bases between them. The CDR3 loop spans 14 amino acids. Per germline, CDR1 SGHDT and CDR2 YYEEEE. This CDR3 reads CASSLRTSGETQYF. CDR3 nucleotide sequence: TGTGCCAGCAGCTTGCGGACTTCCGGGGAGACCCAGTACTTC. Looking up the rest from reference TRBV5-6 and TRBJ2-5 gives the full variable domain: DAGVTQSPTHLIKTRGQQVTLRCSPKSGHDTVSWYQQALGQGPQFIFQYYEEEERQRGNFPDRFSGHQFPNYSSELNVNALLLGDSALYLCASSLRTSGETQYFGPGTRLLVL.

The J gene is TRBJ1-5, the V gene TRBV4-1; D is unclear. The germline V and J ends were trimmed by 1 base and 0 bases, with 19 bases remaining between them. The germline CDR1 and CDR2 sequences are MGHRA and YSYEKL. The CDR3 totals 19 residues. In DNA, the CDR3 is TGCGCCAGCAGCCAAGTCGGAGGTATAACCCCTTATAGCAATCAGCCCCAGCATTTT. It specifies CASSQVGGITPYSNQPQHF.

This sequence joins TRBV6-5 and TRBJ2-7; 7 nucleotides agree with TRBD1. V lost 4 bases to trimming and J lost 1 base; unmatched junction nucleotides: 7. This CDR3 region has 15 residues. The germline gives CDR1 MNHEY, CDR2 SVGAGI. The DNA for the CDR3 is TGTGCCAGCAGTTCCGGGGACAGTTCGTCCTACGAGCAGTACTTC. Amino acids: CASSSGDSSSYEQYF.

The CDR3 region has the DNA TGTGCCAGCAGTGAGGACAGCAGGGACAATCAGCCCCAGCATTTT. Translating gives CASSEDSRDNQPQHF. The chain joins TRBV2 to TRBJ1-5; the D gene is possibly TRBD1 (6 bases). The CDR3 loop spans 15 amino acids. Germline loops: CDR1 SNHLY, CDR2 FYNNEI. Deletions cut 3 bases from V and 3 bases from J, with 12 bases between.

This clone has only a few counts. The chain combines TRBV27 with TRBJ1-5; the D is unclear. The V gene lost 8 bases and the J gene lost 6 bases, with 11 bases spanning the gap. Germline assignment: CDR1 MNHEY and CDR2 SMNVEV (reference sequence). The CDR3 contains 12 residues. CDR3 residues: CASGRGGQPQHF. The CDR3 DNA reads TGTGCCAGCGGCCGAGGAGGTCAGCCCCAGCATTTT.

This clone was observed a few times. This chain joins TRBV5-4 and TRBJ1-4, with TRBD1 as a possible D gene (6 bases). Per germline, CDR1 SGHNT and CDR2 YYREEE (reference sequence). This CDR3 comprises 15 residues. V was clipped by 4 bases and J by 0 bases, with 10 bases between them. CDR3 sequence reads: CASSPGQSTNEKLFF. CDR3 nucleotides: TGTGCCAGCAGCCCAGGACAGTCAACTAATGAAAAACTGTTTTTT.

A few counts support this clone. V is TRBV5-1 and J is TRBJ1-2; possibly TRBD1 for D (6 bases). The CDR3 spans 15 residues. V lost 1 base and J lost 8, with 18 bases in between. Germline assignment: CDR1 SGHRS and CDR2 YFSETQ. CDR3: CASSLSGEPMVGYTF. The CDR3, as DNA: TGCGCCAGCAGCTTGTCAGGGGAGCCTATGGTAGGCTACACCTTC. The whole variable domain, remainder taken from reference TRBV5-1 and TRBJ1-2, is KAGVTQTPRYLIKTRGQQVTLSCSPISGHRSVSWYQQTPGQGLQFLFEYFSETQRNKGNFPGRFSGRQFSNSRSEMNVSTLELGDSALYLCASSLSGEPMVGYTFGSGTRLTVV.

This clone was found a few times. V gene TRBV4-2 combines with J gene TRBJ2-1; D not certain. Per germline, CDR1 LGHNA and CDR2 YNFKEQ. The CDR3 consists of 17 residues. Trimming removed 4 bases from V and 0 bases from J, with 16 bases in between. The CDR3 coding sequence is TGTGCCAGCAGCCCCGACTCTCCAACCCGCTCCTACAATGAGCAGTTCTTC. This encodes CASSPDSPTRSYNEQFF.

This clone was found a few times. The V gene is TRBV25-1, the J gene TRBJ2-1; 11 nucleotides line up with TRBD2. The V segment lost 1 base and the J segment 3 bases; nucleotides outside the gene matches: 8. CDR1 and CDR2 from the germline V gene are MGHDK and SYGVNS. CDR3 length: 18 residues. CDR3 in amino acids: CASSEWVSGGAVYNEQFF. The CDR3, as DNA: TGTGCCAGCAGTGAATGGGTTAGCGGGGGGGCCGTCTACAATGAGCAGTTCTTC.

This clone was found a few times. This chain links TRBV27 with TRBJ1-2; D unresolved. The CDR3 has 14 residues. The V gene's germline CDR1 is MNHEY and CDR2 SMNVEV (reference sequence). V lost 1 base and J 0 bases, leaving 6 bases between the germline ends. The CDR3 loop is CASSLYGANYGYTF. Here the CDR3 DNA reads TGTGCCAGCAGTTTATACGGAGCTAACTATGGCTACACCTTC.

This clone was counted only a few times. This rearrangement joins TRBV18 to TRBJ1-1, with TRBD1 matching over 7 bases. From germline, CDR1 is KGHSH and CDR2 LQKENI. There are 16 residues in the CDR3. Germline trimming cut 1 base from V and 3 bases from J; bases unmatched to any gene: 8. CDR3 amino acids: CASSPRYGQGDTEAFF. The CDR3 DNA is TGTGCCAGCTCACCACGCTACGGGCAGGGGGACACTGAAGCTTTCTTT.

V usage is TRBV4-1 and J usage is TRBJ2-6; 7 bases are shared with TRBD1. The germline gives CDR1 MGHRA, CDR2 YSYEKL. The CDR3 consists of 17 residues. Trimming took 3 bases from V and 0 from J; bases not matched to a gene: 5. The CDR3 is CASSHRDSPSGANVLTF. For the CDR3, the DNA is TGCGCCAGCAGCCACCGGGACAGTCCCTCTGGGGCCAACGTCCTGACTTTC.

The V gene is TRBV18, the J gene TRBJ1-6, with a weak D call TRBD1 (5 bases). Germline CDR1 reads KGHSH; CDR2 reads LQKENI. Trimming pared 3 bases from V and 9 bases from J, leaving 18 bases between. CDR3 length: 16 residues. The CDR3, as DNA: TGTGCCAGCTCACCCTTCGGGACCGAACCGGGTTCACCCCTCCACTTT. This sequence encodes CASSPFGTEPGSPLHF.

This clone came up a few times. The CDR3 coding sequence is TGTGCCAGCAGTTCCTGGGGACCTTCTCCGAGCTCTGGAAACACCATATATTTT. Residues: CASSSWGPSPSSGNTIYF. The chain carries TRBV28 and TRBJ1-3, with D possibly being TRBD1 (5 bases). V lost 4 bases and J 0 bases, leaving 19 bases between the germline ends. This CDR3 spans 18 amino acids. In germline, CDR1 is MDHEN, CDR2 SYDVKM.

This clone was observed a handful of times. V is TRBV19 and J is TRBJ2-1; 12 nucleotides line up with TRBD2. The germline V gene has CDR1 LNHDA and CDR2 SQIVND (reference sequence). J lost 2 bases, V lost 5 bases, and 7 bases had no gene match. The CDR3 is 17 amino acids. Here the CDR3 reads CASSGLAGIPTYNEQFF. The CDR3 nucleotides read TGTGCCAGTAGTGGACTAGCGGGGATACCTACCTACAATGAGCAGTTCTTC. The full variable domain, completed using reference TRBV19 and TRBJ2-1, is DGGITQSPKYLFRKEGQNVTLSCEQNLNHDAMYWYRQDPGQGLRLIYYSQIVNDFQKGDIAEGYSVSREKKESFPLTVTSAQKNPTAFYLCASSGLAGIPTYNEQFFGPGTRLTVL.

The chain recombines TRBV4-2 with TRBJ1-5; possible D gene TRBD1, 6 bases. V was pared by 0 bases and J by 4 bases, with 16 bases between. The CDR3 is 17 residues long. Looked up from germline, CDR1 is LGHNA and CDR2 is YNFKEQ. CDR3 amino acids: CASSQDLAQRGNQPQHF. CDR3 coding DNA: TGTGCCAGCAGCCAAGATTTGGCCCAAAGGGGGAATCAGCCCCAGCATTTT.

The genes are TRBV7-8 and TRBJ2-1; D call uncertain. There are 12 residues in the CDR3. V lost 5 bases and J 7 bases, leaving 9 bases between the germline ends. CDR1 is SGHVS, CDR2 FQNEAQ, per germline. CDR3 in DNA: TGTGCCAGCAGCAAGCTTTTGAATGAGCAGTTCTTC. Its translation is CASSKLLNEQFF.

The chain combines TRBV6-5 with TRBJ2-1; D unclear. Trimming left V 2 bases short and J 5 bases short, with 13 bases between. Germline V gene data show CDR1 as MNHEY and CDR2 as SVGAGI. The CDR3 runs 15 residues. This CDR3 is CASSYGQVVDNEQFF. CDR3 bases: TGTGCCAGCAGTTACGGGCAGGTGGTTGACAATGAGCAGTTCTTC.

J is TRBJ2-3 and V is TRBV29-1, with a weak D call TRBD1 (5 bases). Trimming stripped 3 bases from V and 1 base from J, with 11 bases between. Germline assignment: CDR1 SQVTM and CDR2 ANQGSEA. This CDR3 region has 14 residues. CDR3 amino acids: CSVDPGRGTDTQYF. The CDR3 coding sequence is TGCAGCGTTGACCCGGGCAGGGGCACAGATACGCAGTATTTT.

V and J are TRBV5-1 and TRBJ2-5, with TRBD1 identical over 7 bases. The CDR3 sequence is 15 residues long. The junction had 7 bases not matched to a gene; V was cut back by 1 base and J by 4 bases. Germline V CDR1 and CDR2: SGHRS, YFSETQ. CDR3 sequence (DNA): TGCGCCAGCAGCTTGCAGGGGGAATACCCAGAGACCCAGTACTTC. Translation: CASSLQGEYPETQYF.

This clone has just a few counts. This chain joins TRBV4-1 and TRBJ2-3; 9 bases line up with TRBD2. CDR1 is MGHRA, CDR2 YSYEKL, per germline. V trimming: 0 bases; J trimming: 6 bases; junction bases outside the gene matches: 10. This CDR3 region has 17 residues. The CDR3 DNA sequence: TGCGCCAGCAGCCAAGATCCGGCGGGGGGGCCTAGGGATACGCAGTATTTT. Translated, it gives CASSQDPAGGPRDTQYF.

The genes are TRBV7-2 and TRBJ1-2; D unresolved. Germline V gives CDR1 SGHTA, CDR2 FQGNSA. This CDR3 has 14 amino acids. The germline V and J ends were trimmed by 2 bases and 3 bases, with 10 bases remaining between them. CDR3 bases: TGTGCCAGCAGCTTAAACCGAGGAGACTATGGCTACACCTTC. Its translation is CASSLNRGDYGYTF.

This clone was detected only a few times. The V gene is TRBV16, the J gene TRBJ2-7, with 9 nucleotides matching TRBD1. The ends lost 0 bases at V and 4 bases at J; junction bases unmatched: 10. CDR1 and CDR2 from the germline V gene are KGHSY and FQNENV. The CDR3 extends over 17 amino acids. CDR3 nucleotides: TGTGCCAGCAGCCAATCGGTTTCGGGACAGGGCCGTTACGAGCAGTACTTC. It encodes CASSQSVSGQGRYEQYF.

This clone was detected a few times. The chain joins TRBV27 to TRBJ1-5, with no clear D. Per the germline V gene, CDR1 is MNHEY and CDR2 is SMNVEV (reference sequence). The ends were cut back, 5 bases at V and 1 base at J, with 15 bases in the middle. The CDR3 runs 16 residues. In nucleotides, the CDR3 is TGTGCCAGCAGTGCGGGCCAAGCAGTAAGCAATCAGCCCCAGCATTTT. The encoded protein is CASSAGQAVSNQPQHF.

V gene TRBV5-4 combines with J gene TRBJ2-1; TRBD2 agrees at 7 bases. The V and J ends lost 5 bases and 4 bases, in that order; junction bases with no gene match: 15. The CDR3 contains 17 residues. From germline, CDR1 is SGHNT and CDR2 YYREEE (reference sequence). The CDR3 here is CASSPTLTGGSYNEQFF. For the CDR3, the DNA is TGTGCCAGCAGTCCGACCCTGACCGGGGGGTCTTACAATGAGCAGTTCTTC.